The 8 T cell receptor beta chains listed next were all sequenced from one sample in a study of cytomegalovirus exposure and HLA in healthy donors. The PCR made use of 60 Vbeta and 13 Jbeta primers. Data came from immunoSEQ multiplex PCR; TCRdb stores just in-frame clones and leaves some out. The repertoire consists of 170,000 or so clones, with around 86% occurring once and the leading ten covering 1.6%. Sequencing was carried out using PBMCs. These receptors came from a man aged 50-59 years in good health and CMV-seronegative.

The chain joins TRBV7-8 to TRBJ1-3; the D gene is possibly TRBD1 (5 bases). This CDR3 is built from 15 residues. The V end lost 7 bases, the J end lost 3 bases, and 16 bases lay between the germline ends. Per the germline V gene, CDR1 is SGHVS and CDR2 is FQNEAQ. CDR3 protein: CASTFSGVVGNTIYF. CDR3 nucleotide sequence: TGTGCCAGCACATTTTCGGGGGTCGTTGGAAACACCATATATTTT.

This clone has a handful of counts. The chain joins TRBV28 to TRBJ1-1; D perhaps matches TRBD1 (6 bases). The length of the CDR3 is 12 residues. V was cut by 7 bases and J by 11 bases, with 17 bases left in between. Germline lookup yields CDR1 MDHEN and CDR2 SYDVKM. The CDR3 nucleotides are TGTGCCAGCACCATGCGGCAGGGGAGCGCTTTCTTT. It encodes CASTMRQGSAFF.

V gene TRBV9 combines with J gene TRBJ2-5, with TRBD2 matching over 16 bases. The CDR3 spans 19 residues. V lost 1 base, J lost 5 bases, and 11 bases stayed unmatched. Germline lookup yields CDR1 SGDLS and CDR2 YYNGEE. The CDR3 reads CASSVSSGTSGGAWETQYF. Here the CDR3 DNA reads TGTGCCAGCAGCGTATCGTCCGGGACTAGCGGGGGGGCTTGGGAGACCCAGTACTTC.

V is TRBV30 and J is TRBJ2-2, with 9 bases identical to TRBD2. V shed 4 bases, J shed 5 bases, and the junction held 2 bases outside the gene matches. The V gene's germline CDR1 is GTSNPN and CDR2 SVGIG (reference sequence). The CDR3 has 13 amino acids. The CDR3 sequence: CAWTAGGTGELFF. CDR3 in DNA: TGTGCCTGGACTGCGGGAGGGACCGGGGAGCTGTTTTTT.

The chain employs TRBV19 and TRBJ1-2; TRBD1 might be the D (5 bases). CDR1 and CDR2 from the germline V gene are LNHDA and SQIVND (reference sequence). The CDR3 consists of 15 residues. Deletions cut 6 bases from V and 1 base from J, with 15 bases between. DNA of the CDR3: TGTGCCAGTAGGACTGGGAGGGGTTATAACTATGGCTACACCTTC. This encodes CASRTGRGYNYGYTF.

The rearrangement uses TRBV11-2 and TRBJ2-2; no clear D. Trimming stripped 3 bases from V and 6 bases from J, with 5 bases between. The germline gives CDR1 SGHAT, CDR2 FQNNGV. The CDR3 runs to 12 residues. The CDR3 sequence: CASSFTSGELFF. For the CDR3, the DNA is TGTGCCAGCAGCTTCACTTCCGGGGAGCTGTTTTTT.

The CDR3 nucleotides read TGTGCCAGCAGCGGACCGGGACTCTGGGAGACCCAGTACTTC. Translating it yields CASSGPGLWETQYF. This chain uses TRBV9 with TRBJ2-5; the D gene is possibly TRBD2 (6 bases). The V gene lost 3 bases and the J gene lost 5 bases, with 14 bases spanning the gap. CDR1 is SGDLS and CDR2 is YYNGEE in the germline V gene. The CDR3 is 14 amino acids.

This rearrangement joins TRBV5-4 to TRBJ2-5, with a possible D match to TRBD1 (5 bases). The length of the CDR3 is 14 residues. The germline V gene has CDR1 SGHNT and CDR2 YYREEE (reference sequence). The V gene lost 0 bases and the J gene lost 4 bases, with 10 bases spanning the gap. The CDR3 sequence is CASSLEGVRETQYF. CDR3 DNA: TGTGCCAGCAGCTTGGAAGGGGTTCGAGAGACCCAGTACTTC.